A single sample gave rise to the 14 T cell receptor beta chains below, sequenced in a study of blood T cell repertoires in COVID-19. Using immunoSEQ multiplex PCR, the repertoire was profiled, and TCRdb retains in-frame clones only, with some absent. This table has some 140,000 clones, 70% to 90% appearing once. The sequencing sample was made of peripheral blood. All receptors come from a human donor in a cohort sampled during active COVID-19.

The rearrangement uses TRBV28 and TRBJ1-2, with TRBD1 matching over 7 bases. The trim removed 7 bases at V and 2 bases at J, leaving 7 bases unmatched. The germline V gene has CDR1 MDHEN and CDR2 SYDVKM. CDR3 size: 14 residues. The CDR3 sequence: CASNDRVENYGYTF. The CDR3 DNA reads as TGTGCCAGCAACGACAGGGTAGAGAACTATGGCTACACCTTC.

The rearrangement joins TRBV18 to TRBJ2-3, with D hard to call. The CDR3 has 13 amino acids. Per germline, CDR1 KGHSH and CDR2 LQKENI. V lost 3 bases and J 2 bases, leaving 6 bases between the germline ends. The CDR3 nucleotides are TGTGCCAGCTCACCCTTGTCCACAGATACGCAGTATTTT. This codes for CASSPLSTDTQYF.

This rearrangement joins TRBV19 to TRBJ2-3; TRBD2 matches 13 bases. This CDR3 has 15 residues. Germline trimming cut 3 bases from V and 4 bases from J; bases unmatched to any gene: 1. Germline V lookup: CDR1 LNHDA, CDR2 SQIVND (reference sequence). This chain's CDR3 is CASSMTSGGSDTQYF. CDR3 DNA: TGTGCCAGTAGTATGACTAGCGGGGGGTCAGATACGCAGTATTTT.

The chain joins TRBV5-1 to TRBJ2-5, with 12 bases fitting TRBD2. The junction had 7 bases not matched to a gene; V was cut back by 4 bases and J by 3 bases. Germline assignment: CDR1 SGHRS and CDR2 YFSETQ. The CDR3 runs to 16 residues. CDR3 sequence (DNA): TGCGCCAGCAGCCCCGTACCTAGCGGGGGGGAAGAGACCCAGTACTTC. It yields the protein CASSPVPSGGEETQYF.

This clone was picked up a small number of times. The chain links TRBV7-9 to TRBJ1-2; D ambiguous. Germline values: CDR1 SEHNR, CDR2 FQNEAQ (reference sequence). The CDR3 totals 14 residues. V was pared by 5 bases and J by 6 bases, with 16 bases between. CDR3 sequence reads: CASSVSAVTDGYTF. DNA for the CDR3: TGTGCCAGCAGCGTATCTGCAGTGACTGATGGCTACACCTTC.

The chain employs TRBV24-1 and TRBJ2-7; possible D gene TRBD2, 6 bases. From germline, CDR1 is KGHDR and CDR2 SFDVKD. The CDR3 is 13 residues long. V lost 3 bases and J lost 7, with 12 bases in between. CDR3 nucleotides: TGTGCCACCAGTGATGGGCGGGGCGGGGAGCAGTACTTC. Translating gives CATSDGRGGEQYF.

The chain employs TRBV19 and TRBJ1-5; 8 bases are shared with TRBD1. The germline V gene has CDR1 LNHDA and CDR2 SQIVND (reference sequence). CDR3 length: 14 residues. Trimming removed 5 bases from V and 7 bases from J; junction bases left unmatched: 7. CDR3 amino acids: CASSATGVRQPQHF. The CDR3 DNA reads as TGTGCCAGTAGTGCGACAGGGGTGCGGCAGCCCCAGCATTTT.

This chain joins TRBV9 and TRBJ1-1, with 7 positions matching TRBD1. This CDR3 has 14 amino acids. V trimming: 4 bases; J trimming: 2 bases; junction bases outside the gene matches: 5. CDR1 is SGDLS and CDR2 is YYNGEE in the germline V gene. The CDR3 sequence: CASSSGTANTEAFF. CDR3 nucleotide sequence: TGTGCCAGCAGCTCAGGGACAGCCAACACTGAAGCTTTCTTT.

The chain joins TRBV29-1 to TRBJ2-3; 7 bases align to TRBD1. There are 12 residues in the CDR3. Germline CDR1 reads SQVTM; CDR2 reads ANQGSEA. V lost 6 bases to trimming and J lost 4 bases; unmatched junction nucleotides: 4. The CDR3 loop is CSVGQGADTQYF. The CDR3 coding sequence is TGCAGCGTCGGGCAGGGGGCAGATACGCAGTATTTT.

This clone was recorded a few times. CDR3 sequence: CASTQEVAGGRHSGANVLTF. The CDR3 coding sequence is TGTGCCAGCACCCAAGAAGTCGCGGGGGGCCGCCACTCTGGGGCCAACGTCCTGACTTTC. V gene TRBV28 combines with J gene TRBJ2-6, with TRBD2 matching over 8 bases. V was pared by 7 bases and J by 0 bases, with 17 bases of the junction left unmatched. Looked up from germline, CDR1 is MDHEN and CDR2 is SYDVKM. The CDR3 spans 20 residues.

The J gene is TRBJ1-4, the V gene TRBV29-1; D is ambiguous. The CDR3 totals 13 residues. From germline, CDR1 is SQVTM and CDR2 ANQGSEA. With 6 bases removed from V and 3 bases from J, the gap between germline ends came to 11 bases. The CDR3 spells CSVQQNANEKLFF. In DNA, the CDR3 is TGCAGCGTACAACAGAACGCTAATGAAAAACTGTTTTTT.

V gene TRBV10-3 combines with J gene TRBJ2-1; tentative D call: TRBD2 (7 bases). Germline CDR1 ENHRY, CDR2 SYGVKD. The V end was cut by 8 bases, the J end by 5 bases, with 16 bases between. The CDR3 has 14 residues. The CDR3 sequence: CAIAPGGPDNEQFF. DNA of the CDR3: TGTGCCATCGCGCCCGGGGGGCCCGACAATGAGCAGTTCTTC.

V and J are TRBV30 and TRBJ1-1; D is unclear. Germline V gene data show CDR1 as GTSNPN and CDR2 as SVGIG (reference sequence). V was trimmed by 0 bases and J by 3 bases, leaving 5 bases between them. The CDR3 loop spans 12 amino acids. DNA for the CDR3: TGTGCCTGGAGTGTCGGGTACACTGAAGCTTTCTTT. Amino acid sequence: CAWSVGYTEAFF. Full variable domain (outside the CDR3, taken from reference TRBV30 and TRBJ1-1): SQTIHQWPATLVQPVGSPLSLECTVEGTSNPNLYWYRQAAGRGLQLLFYSVGIGQISSEVPQNLSASRPQDRQFILSSKKLLLSDSGFYLCAWSVGYTEAFFGQGTRLTVV.

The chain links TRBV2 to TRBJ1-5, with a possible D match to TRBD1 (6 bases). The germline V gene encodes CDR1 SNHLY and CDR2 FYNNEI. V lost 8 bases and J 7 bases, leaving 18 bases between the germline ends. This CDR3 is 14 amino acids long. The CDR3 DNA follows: TGTGCCAGCTCCGACGAGGGGGGGCAGCAGCCCCAGCATTTT. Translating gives CASSDEGGQQPQHF.